What follows describes a single T cell receptor beta chain. The target antigen is unknown. The data derive from a study of shared clonotypes between healthy human individuals. Study results and caveats: Only a few donors were included, so the genetic and exposure-history diversity represented was limited.

Running of the assay took place at deep level. Each PCR replicate run on unsorted PBMC took in roughly 0.3 ug DNA, around 30,000 T cell genomes. Repertoires were generated with immunoSEQ multiplex PCR, while TCRdb's copy carries only in-frame clones and drops some. The data show some 470,000 clones, around 80% seen once. Unsorted samples, those not sorted, used approximately 100 million PBMCs for genomic DNA. This CDR3 contains 14 residues. Looked up from germline, CDR1 is SEHNR and CDR2 is FQNEAQ (reference sequence). V was pared by 3 bases and J by 7 bases, with 15 bases between. The chain carries TRBV7-9 and TRBJ2-5, with D tentatively TRBD1 (8 bases). This TCR came from a woman aged 40-49 years in good health. Some clones in this sample may be carry-over from other donors' samples. Material: PBMCs. The CDR3 sequence: CASSLNRGGVTQYF. CDR3 nucleotide sequence: TGTGCCAGCAGCTTGAACAGGGGGGGAGTGACCCAGTACTTC.